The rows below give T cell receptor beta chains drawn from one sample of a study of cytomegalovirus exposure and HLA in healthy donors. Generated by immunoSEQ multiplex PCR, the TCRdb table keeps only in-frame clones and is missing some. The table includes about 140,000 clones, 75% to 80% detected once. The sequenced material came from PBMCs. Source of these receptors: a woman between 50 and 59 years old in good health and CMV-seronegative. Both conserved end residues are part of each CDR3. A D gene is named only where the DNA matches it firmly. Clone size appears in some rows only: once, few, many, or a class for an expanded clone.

CDR3nt: TGCGCCAGCAGCAGACTAGCGGGGACGGAGACCCAGTACTTC; CDR3aa: CASSRLAGTETQYF; j_gene: TRBJ2-5; v_gene: TRBV4-1; d_gene: TRBD2; abundance: -
CDR3nt: TGTGCCAGCAGTCGGGGGACAGGTTCCTACGAGCAGTACTTC; CDR3aa: CASSRGTGSYEQYF; j_gene: TRBJ2-7; v_gene: TRBV5-6; d_gene: TRBD1; abundance: -
CDR3nt: TGTGCCAGCAGCTTAGGAGCTAACTATGGCTACACCTTC; CDR3aa: CASSLGANYGYTF; j_gene: TRBJ1-2; v_gene: TRBV11-2; d_gene: -; abundance: once
CDR3nt: TGTGCCAGTAGCAGAAACAGGGGGACTGAAGCTTTCTTT; CDR3aa: CASSRNRGTEAFF; j_gene: TRBJ1-1; v_gene: TRBV19; d_gene: TRBD1; abundance: -
CDR3nt: TGTGCCAGCAGCGCGGACAGGGCAAGGGATACGCAGTATTTT; CDR3aa: CASSADRARDTQYF; j_gene: TRBJ2-3; v_gene: TRBV9; d_gene: TRBD1; abundance: -
CDR3nt: TGTGCCAGCAGTTTATCGACAGGGGGCGAGGTAAGCACTGAAGCTTTCTTT; CDR3aa: CASSLSTGGEVSTEAFF; j_gene: TRBJ1-1; v_gene: TRBV28; d_gene: TRBD1; abundance: -
CDR3nt: TGTGCCAGCAGTCCTACTCGGGGCTACACCTTC; CDR3aa: CASSPTRGYTF; j_gene: TRBJ1-2; v_gene: TRBV2; d_gene: -; abundance: -
CDR3nt: TGTGCCAGCAGCTTGAGTCAACGGGTGACAGATACGCAGTATTTT; CDR3aa: CASSLSQRVTDTQYF; j_gene: TRBJ2-3; v_gene: TRBV7-3; d_gene: -; abundance: -
CDR3nt: TGCGCCAGCAGCCAGCAAGCCCTCGTGCAGGGGCGCGGTGAAAAACTGTTTTTT; CDR3aa: CASSQQALVQGRGEKLFF; j_gene: TRBJ1-4; v_gene: TRBV4-1; d_gene: -; abundance: few
CDR3nt: TGTGCCAGCAGCGTAGGCGGGGGCGTAAATCAGCCCCAGCATTTT; CDR3aa: CASSVGGGVNQPQHF; j_gene: TRBJ1-5; v_gene: TRBV9; d_gene: -; abundance: -
CDR3nt: TGTGCCAGTAGTCTCCGGCTCTCAGGACAGGGTCATCAGCCCCAGCATTTT; CDR3aa: CASSLRLSGQGHQPQHF; j_gene: TRBJ1-5; v_gene: TRBV19; d_gene: TRBD1; abundance: -
CDR3nt: TGTGCCAGCAGTGTGAGACCCCAGGGGAATACCCAGTACTTC; CDR3aa: CASSVRPQGNTQYF; j_gene: TRBJ2-5; v_gene: TRBV2; d_gene: -; abundance: few
CDR3nt: TGTGCCAGCACCCCGTACCGGGGGAACTCTGGAAACACCATATATTTT; CDR3aa: CASTPYRGNSGNTIYF; j_gene: TRBJ1-3; v_gene: TRBV11-2; d_gene: -; abundance: few
CDR3nt: TGTGCCAGCAGGCATGCGGGACTAGCGGGGATTAATGAGCAGTTCTTC; CDR3aa: CASRHAGLAGINEQFF; j_gene: TRBJ2-1; v_gene: TRBV2; d_gene: TRBD2; abundance: -
CDR3nt: TGCGCCAGCAGCTCCCGACTAGCGGGGGGGCAGGATACGCAGTATTTT; CDR3aa: CASSSRLAGGQDTQYF; j_gene: TRBJ2-3; v_gene: TRBV4-1; d_gene: TRBD2; abundance: once
CDR3nt: TGTGCCAGCAGCCAACAGGGGGCCAACACTGAAGCTTTCTTT; CDR3aa: CASSQQGANTEAFF; j_gene: TRBJ1-1; v_gene: TRBV7-2; d_gene: TRBD1; abundance: few
CDR3nt: TGTGCCAGCAGTGAACCTGGGACAGGGTATACTTACGAGCAGTACTTC; CDR3aa: CASSEPGTGYTYEQYF; j_gene: TRBJ2-7; v_gene: TRBV6-1; d_gene: TRBD1; abundance: -
CDR3nt: TGTGCCCAAAGGGGGGGGAGACGGACTGAAGCTTTCTTT; CDR3aa: CAQRGGRRTEAFF; j_gene: TRBJ1-1; v_gene: TRBV2; d_gene: -; abundance: many
CDR3nt: TGTGCCAGTAGTGGGGGGGCTAATCAGCCCCAGCATTTT; CDR3aa: CASSGGANQPQHF; j_gene: TRBJ1-5; v_gene: TRBV19; d_gene: -; abundance: -
CDR3nt: TGCGCCATCGTAGTTTCGGGGCGGACTACGGATTTGAGGTCCTACAATGAGCAGTTCTTC; CDR3aa: CAIVVSGRTTDLRSYNEQFF; j_gene: TRBJ2-1; v_gene: TRBV5-1; d_gene: -; abundance: -
CDR3nt: TGTGCCAGCAGCCCAGGAGAGGGTGACACCGGGGAGCTGTTTTTT; CDR3aa: CASSPGEGDTGELFF; j_gene: TRBJ2-2; v_gene: TRBV7-2; d_gene: -; abundance: -
CDR3nt: TGTGCCTGGAGTCACGGGGGGAGCTCCTACGAGCAGTACTTC; CDR3aa: CAWSHGGSSYEQYF; j_gene: TRBJ2-7; v_gene: TRBV30; d_gene: TRBD2; abundance: -
CDR3nt: TGTGCCAGCAGCTCCCGGGGAGAGGGGGAGACAGATACGCAGTATTTT; CDR3aa: CASSSRGEGETDTQYF; j_gene: TRBJ2-3; v_gene: TRBV5-4; d_gene: -; abundance: once
CDR3nt: TGTGCCAGCAGCTTCTACCCGGGGACAGATACGCAGTATTTT; CDR3aa: CASSFYPGTDTQYF; j_gene: TRBJ2-3; v_gene: TRBV11-2; d_gene: -; abundance: -
CDR3nt: TGTGCCAGCAGCTTCGCGGCAGTTGAGAGGCCGGTTTCGCCACCCCTCCACTTT; CDR3aa: CASSFAAVERPVSPPLHF; j_gene: TRBJ1-6; v_gene: TRBV5-4; d_gene: -; abundance: -
CDR3nt: TGTGCCAGCAGTTATGGGGGGACTGAAGCTTTCTTT; CDR3aa: CASSYGGTEAFF; j_gene: TRBJ1-1; v_gene: TRBV6-5; d_gene: -; abundance: -